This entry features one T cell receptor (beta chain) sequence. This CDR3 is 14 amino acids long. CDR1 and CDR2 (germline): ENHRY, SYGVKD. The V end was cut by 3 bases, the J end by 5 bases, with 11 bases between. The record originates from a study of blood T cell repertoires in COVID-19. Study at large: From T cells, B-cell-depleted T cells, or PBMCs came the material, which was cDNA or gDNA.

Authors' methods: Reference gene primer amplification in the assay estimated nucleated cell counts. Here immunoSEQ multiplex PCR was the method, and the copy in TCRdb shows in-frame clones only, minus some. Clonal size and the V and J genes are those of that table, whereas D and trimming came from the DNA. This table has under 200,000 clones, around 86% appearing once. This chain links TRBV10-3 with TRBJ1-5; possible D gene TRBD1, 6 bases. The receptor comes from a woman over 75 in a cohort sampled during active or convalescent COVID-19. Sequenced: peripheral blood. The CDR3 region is CAISEQGPDQPQHF. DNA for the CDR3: TGTGCCATCAGTGAACAGGGACCTGATCAGCCCCAGCATTTT.